Presented here are 2 T cell receptor beta chains from one specimen sequenced in a study of shared clonotypes between healthy human individuals. Only in-frame clones appear in the TCRdb table, and some are missing; sequencing was by immunoSEQ multiplex PCR. The sample includes about 2 million clones, about 95% of them seen just once. Input material: naive CD4+ T cells sorted from blood. Stated subset: CD45RA+ positively selected. These receptors originate from a man in his late teens or twenties in good health.

The chain carries TRBV6-5 and TRBJ2-3, with TRBD1 matching 7 bases. CDR3 size: 14 residues. Germline CDR1 is MNHEY and CDR2 is SVGAGI. The J segment lost 4 bases and the V segment lost 5 bases, leaving 6 bases of the junction unmatched. In nucleotides, the CDR3 is TGTGCCAGCAGTCCCTACAGGGGCGCAGATACGCAGTATTTT. Its translation: CASSPYRGADTQYF.

V gene TRBV18 combines with J gene TRBJ1-5, with 8 bases matching TRBD1. The CDR3 runs to 14 residues. Germline loops: CDR1 KGHSH, CDR2 LQKENI. V lost 6 bases and J lost 6; bases outside the gene matches: 7. CDR3 loop: CASSDRENAQPQHF. The CDR3 DNA sequence: TGTGCCAGCTCGGACAGGGAAAATGCTCAGCCCCAGCATTTT.